The entry below describes one T cell receptor beta chain. As originally analysed: Reference gene primer amplification yielded estimated nucleated cell counts. The protocol was immunoSEQ multiplex PCR, while the TCRdb copy is restricted to in-frame clones and leaves out a portion. Clone size and V and J calls were adopted from that table, with D and trimming inferred from the DNA. Among hundreds of thousands of clones listed, about 88% were seen once. This entry is derived from a study of blood T cell repertoires in COVID-19. In the study overall: Samples of COVID-19 (acute and convalescent) were obtained from the United States, Italy and Spain. The analysed material was cDNA or gDNA that came from T cells, B-cell-depleted T cells, or PBMCs.

This CDR3 comprises 16 residues. The ends lost 4 bases at V and 6 bases at J; junction bases unmatched: 10. Germline V gene data show CDR1 as MGHRA and CDR2 as YSYEKL. The chain is built from TRBV4-1 and TRBJ2-1, with 9 bases identical to TRBD2. The TCR was taken from a human donor in a cohort sampled during active COVID-19. Sequenced material: peripheral blood. CDR3 in amino acids: CASSPLAGGPVNEQFF. The CDR3 coding sequence is TGCGCCAGCAGCCCTCTTGCGGGGGGGCCCGTCAATGAGCAGTTCTTC.